These 28 T cell receptor beta chains were all obtained from the same sample, sequenced in a study of CD8 T cells in ankylosing spondylitis. Antigens of these TCRs are unknown. Study-wide points: Ankylosing spondylitis blood appeared to carry a characteristic TCR beta motif of several highly homologous variants.

One entry per CDR3 protein, called by TCRdb with MiXCR from the 5' RACE reads. This sample has 400,000 or so distinct CDR3 sequences; 25% to 30% occur once, and the top ten carry about 0.92%. Sequenced input: blood, either unsorted or a sorted T cell fraction (not recorded which). These receptors were obtained from a male donor with ankylosing spondylitis.

At least ten counts were recorded for this clonotype. This chain joins TRBV5-1 and TRBJ1-1, with D tentatively TRBD1 (5 bases). The V end was cut by 0 bases, the J end by 5 bases, with 14 bases between. This CDR3 contains 15 residues. Germline V CDR1 and CDR2: SGHRS, YFSETQ. This chain's CDR3 is CASSLAEGIGTEAFF. The CDR3 DNA is TGCGCCAGCAGCTTGGCGGAGGGGATTGGTACTGAAGCTTTCTTT.

The chain couples TRBV3-1 to TRBJ1-1; a possible D gene is TRBD1 (5 bases). The V end lost 2 bases, the J end lost 4 bases, and 11 bases lay between the germline ends. Germline-derived CDR1 and CDR2 are LGHDT and YNNKEL (reference sequence). The CDR3 has 14 residues. CDR3 in amino acids: CASSQTGRGTEAFF. CDR3 DNA sequence: TGTGCCAGCAGCCAAACAGGTCGGGGCACTGAAGCTTTCTTT.

The V gene is TRBV7-6, the J gene TRBJ2-4; D may be TRBD1 or TRBD2 (7 bases each). CDR1 SGHVS and CDR2 FNYEAQ come from the germline V gene. Trimming removed 3 bases at V and 9 bases at J, with 12 bases between. The CDR3 is 13 residues long. CDR3 DNA: TGTGCCAGCAGCTTCGACAGGGAGGGCATTCAGTACTTC. This encodes CASSFDREGIQYF.

This chain links TRBV20-1 with TRBJ2-1; 15 bases are a match to TRBD2. The CDR3 sequence is 15 residues long. The J segment lost 2 bases and the V segment lost 6 bases, leaving 2 bases of the junction unmatched. Germline V gives CDR1 DFQATT, CDR2 SNEGSKA (reference sequence). The DNA of the CDR3 is TGCAGTGCCAGGACTAGCGGGAGGGCCTACAATGAGCAGTTCTTC. Its translation is CSARTSGRAYNEQFF.

This clonotype was recorded once. The chain recombines TRBV7-2 with TRBJ2-3; 7 bases align to TRBD1. The CDR3 loop spans 17 amino acids. Unmatched junction bases numbered 13, after V lost 2 bases and J lost 5 bases. CDR1 SGHTA and CDR2 FQGNSA come from the germline V gene. The CDR3 DNA follows: TGTGCCAGCAGCTTACCCCGGAGAGTTAACAGGGGAGATACGCAGTATTTT. Translated: CASSLPRRVNRGDTQYF.

This chain links TRBV6-5 with TRBJ1-2, with 7 bases aligning to TRBD1. CDR1 is MNHEY and CDR2 is SVGAGI in the germline V gene. Trimming at V came to 5 bases and at J to 7 bases, leaving 1 base not matched to a gene. The CDR3 sequence is 11 residues long. As DNA, the CDR3 is TGTGCCAGCAGTGCAGGGGGTGGCTACACCTTC. Protein product: CASSAGGGYTF.

Only a few counts were recorded for this clonotype. The CDR3 coding sequence is TGCAGATTGACCCGACTAGTTGAGCAGTACGTC. It translates to CRLTRLVEQYV. V and J are TRBV29-1 and TRBJ2-7, with D perhaps matching TRBD2 (6 bases). The CDR3 has 11 residues. Germline CDR1 SQVTM, CDR2 ANQGSEA.

This chain connects TRBV12-3 or TRBV12-4 to TRBJ1-1; 7 bases match TRBD1. The CDR3 contains 14 residues. V trimming: 3 bases; J trimming: 6 bases; junction bases outside the gene matches: 7. The DNA for the CDR3 is TGTGCCAGCAGTTTTCAGGGGGTAAGGGCTGAAGCTTTCTTT. It is translated as CASSFQGVRAEAFF.

The table lists this clonotype with a count of one. J is TRBJ2-2 and V is TRBV9; no firm D call. Looked up from germline, CDR1 is SGDLS and CDR2 is YYNGEE. This CDR3 has 15 residues. The V end lost 5 bases, the J end lost 7 bases, and 18 bases lay between the germline ends. CDR3 region: CASSIRPGLIGELFF. Here the CDR3 DNA reads TGTGCCAGCAGTATAAGACCCGGGTTAATCGGGGAGCTGTTTTTT. The full variable domain, in which reference TRBV9 and TRBJ2-2 provide the parts outside the CDR3, is DSGVTQTPKHLITATGQRVTLRCSPRSGDLSVYWYQQSLDQGLQFLIQYYNGEERAKGNILERFSAQQFPDLHSELNLSSLELGDSALYFCASSIRPGLIGELFFGEGSRLTVL.

The chain joins TRBV24-1 to TRBJ2-5; D is undetermined. Trimming removed 2 bases from V and 5 bases from J, with 14 bases in between. Germline values: CDR1 KGHDR, CDR2 SFDVKD. This CDR3 has 15 residues. This CDR3 is CATSDSGPKRETQYF. The CDR3, as DNA: TGTGCCACCAGTGATTCGGGTCCGAAGAGGGAGACCCAGTACTTC.

The V gene is TRBV2, the J gene TRBJ2-6; D is unclear. The germline V gene has CDR1 SNHLY and CDR2 FYNNEI. The CDR3 consists of 16 residues. The germline V and J ends were trimmed by 7 bases and 0 bases, with 13 bases remaining between them. In DNA, the CDR3 is TGTGCCAGCACTCAGGCCATTAGCTCTGGGGCCAACGTCCTGACTTTC. Translating gives CASTQAISSGANVLTF.

The chain links TRBV28 to TRBJ1-4, with D possibly being TRBD1 (5 bases). V gave up 4 bases and J gave up 1 base, with 13 bases separating them. The CDR3 loop spans 16 amino acids. Germline lookup yields CDR1 MDHEN and CDR2 SYDVKM. The CDR3 protein is CASSSRTGQTNEKLFF. CDR3 sequence (DNA): TGTGCCAGCAGTTCCCGTACAGGCCAAACTAATGAAAAACTGTTTTTT.

As to this clonotype: A junction boundary mismatches the germline segment, possibly from a read error. V is TRBV5-1 and J is TRBJ1-1; D possibly corresponds to TRBD1 (5 bases). Germline-derived CDR1 and CDR2 are SGHRS and YFSETQ. The CDR3 is 12 residues long. The CDR3 here is CVSSVGWGFAFF. As DNA, the CDR3 is TGCGTCAGCAGCGTTGGTTGGGGGTTCGCTTTCTTT.

In this sample, this clonotype turned up a few times. The chain has TRBV11-2 and TRBJ2-3, with TRBD1 identical over 8 bases. Germline V lookup: CDR1 SGHAT, CDR2 FQNNGV. Trimming at V came to 4 bases and at J to 2 bases, leaving 14 bases not matched to a gene. This CDR3 contains 18 residues. The DNA of the CDR3 is TGTGCCAGCAGCTCCCCAAGGACAGGGCCAGGCGCCACAGATACGCAGTATTTT. It encodes CASSSPRTGPGATDTQYF.

The genes are TRBV2 and TRBJ2-5, with D tentatively TRBD1 (7 bases). CDR1 and CDR2 (germline): SNHLY, FYNNEI. This CDR3 has 16 amino acids. V gave up 4 bases and J gave up 4 bases, with 19 bases separating them. CDR3 in DNA: TGTGCCAGCAGTGTGGGCAGGGGGGTCCTCGGAGAGACCCAGTACTTC. Amino acid sequence: CASSVGRGVLGETQYF.

Written as DNA, the CDR3 is TGCAGCGCCGGTTTTGGGTCGGCAGGGGAGCAGTACGTC. Translating it yields CSAGFGSAGEQYV. This chain uses TRBV29-1 with TRBJ2-7, with a possible D match to TRBD1 (5 bases). Germline lookup yields CDR1 SQVTM and CDR2 ANQGSEA. The CDR3 extends over 13 amino acids. Trimming removed 7 bases at V and 7 bases at J, with 20 bases between.

The table lists this clonotype with a few counts. J is TRBJ2-5 and V is TRBV24-1; D gene uncertain. CDR1 KGHDR and CDR2 SFDVKD come from the germline V gene. Trimming pared 4 bases from V and 4 bases from J, leaving 15 bases between. This CDR3 region has 15 residues. Written as DNA, the CDR3 is TGTGCCACCAGTGACCTCAGACAAGGTGGAGAGACCCAGTACTTC. Protein sequence: CATSDLRQGGETQYF.

The chain has TRBV20-1 and TRBJ2-3, with TRBD2 matching 8 bases. The germline CDR1 and CDR2 sequences are DFQATT and SNEGSKA (reference sequence). There are 16 residues in the CDR3. The V and J ends lost 0 bases and 0 bases, in that order; junction bases with no gene match: 5. CDR3 in amino acids: CSARDFSGVSTDTQYF. Here the CDR3 DNA reads TGCAGTGCTAGAGATTTTAGCGGGGTTAGCACAGATACGCAGTATTTT.

The chain uses TRBV24-1 and TRBJ2-1, with D perhaps TRBD1 or TRBD2 (5 bases each). The germline V and J ends were trimmed by 0 bases and 0 bases, with 11 bases remaining between them. The germline CDR1 and CDR2 sequences are KGHDR and SFDVKD. The CDR3 runs 17 residues. CDR3 sequence (DNA): TGTGCCACCAGTGATTTGGGGGGAACCACCTCCTACAATGAGCAGTTCTTC. It is translated as CATSDLGGTTSYNEQFF.

The V gene is TRBV6-1, the J gene TRBJ2-7, with D perhaps TRBD1 (6 bases). CDR1 and CDR2 from the germline V gene are MNHNS and SASEGT. The CDR3 is 13 amino acids. V lost 6 bases and J 3 bases, leaving 12 bases between the germline ends. The CDR3 nucleotides read TGTGCCAGCAGGCGACAGGCAGTCTACGAGCAGTACTTC. Residues: CASRRQAVYEQYF.

The J gene is TRBJ2-2, the V gene TRBV3-1; 10 nucleotides match TRBD2. With 0 bases clipped from V and 8 bases from J, the junction kept 6 bases outside the gene matches. This CDR3 contains 16 residues. CDR1 LGHDT and CDR2 YNNKEL come from the germline V gene (reference sequence). The CDR3 DNA follows: TGTGCCAGCAGCCAAGATTTAGCGGGAGGATCGGGGGAGCTGTTTTTT. Its translation is CASSQDLAGGSGELFF.

This clonotype was observed a handful of times. The genes are TRBV14 and TRBJ2-2; 12 bases match TRBD2. This CDR3 is built from 17 residues. Trimming removed 6 bases from V and 4 bases from J; junction bases left unmatched: 9. Germline-derived CDR1 and CDR2 are SGHDN and FVKESK. For the CDR3, the DNA is TGTGCCAGCAGATCTGGACTAGCGGGAAGTTTCACCGGGGAGCTGTTTTTT. Amino acids: CASRSGLAGSFTGELFF. Variable domain in full (rest from reference TRBV14 and TRBJ2-2): EAGVTQFPSHSVIEKGQTVTLRCDPISGHDNLYWYRRVMGKEIKFLLHFVKESKQDESGMPNNRFLAERTGGTYSTLKVQPAELEDSGVYFCASRSGLAGSFTGELFFGEGSRLTVL.

This clonotype appeared many times. CDR3 bases: TGTGCCAGCTCACCCCAGACAGACCACGAGCAGTACTTC. It yields the protein CASSPQTDHEQYF. V gene TRBV18 combines with J gene TRBJ2-7; TRBD1 is a possible D gene (5 bases). The CDR3 is made up of 13 amino acids. CDR1 KGHSH and CDR2 LQKENI come from the germline V gene. V was trimmed by 3 bases and J by 5 bases, leaving 11 bases between them.

This chain connects TRBV12-3 or TRBV12-4 to TRBJ2-1, with D possibly TRBD1 on 6 matching bases. The CDR3 loop spans 15 amino acids. Trimming removed 6 bases at V and 1 base at J, with 13 bases between. The CDR3 DNA is TGTGCCAGCAGCGCCATGCAGGGGTCCTACAATGAGCAGTTCTTC. Its protein is CASSAMQGSYNEQFF.

The V call is TRBV16, the J call TRBJ2-7, with TRBD2 matching over 7 bases. Per the germline V gene, CDR1 is KGHSY and CDR2 is FQNENV. The CDR3 is 14 residues long. The junction had 10 bases not matched to a gene; V was cut back by 7 bases and J by 4 bases. The CDR3 loop reads CASNPWGEGYEQYV. CDR3 coding DNA: TGTGCCAGCAACCCTTGGGGGGAGGGATACGAGCAGTACGTC.

This clonotype came up once. The rearrangement joins TRBV11-2 to TRBJ2-2; TRBD2 might be the D (5 bases). This CDR3 has 18 residues. Germline V lookup: CDR1 SGHAT, CDR2 FQNNGV. With 0 bases removed from V and 3 bases from J, the gap between germline ends came to 17 bases. This CDR3 is CASSLDGRLADYTGELFF. The CDR3 coding sequence is TGTGCCAGCAGCTTAGATGGGCGCCTAGCTGACTACACCGGGGAGCTGTTTTTT.

This clonotype turned up a few times. This rearrangement joins TRBV20-1 to TRBJ2-7; tentatively, D is TRBD1 (6 bases). The V end lost 3 bases, the J end lost 6 bases, and 18 bases lay between the germline ends. The CDR3 consists of 14 residues. Per the germline V gene, CDR1 is DFQATT and CDR2 is SNEGSKA (reference sequence). The CDR3 loop is CSASGTYGISEQYF. In DNA form, the CDR3 reads TGCAGTGCTAGCGGGACATACGGGATCAGCGAGCAGTACTTC.

This clonotype came up many times. This chain joins TRBV5-1 and TRBJ1-1; possible D gene TRBD1, 6 bases. CDR1 SGHRS and CDR2 YFSETQ come from the germline V gene. Trimming left V 0 bases short and J 5 bases short, with 14 bases between. This CDR3 spans 15 amino acids. CDR3 region: CASSLVGGGETEAFF. The CDR3 nucleotides read TGCGCCAGCAGCTTGGTAGGGGGAGGTGAAACTGAAGCTTTCTTT.